This TCR beta chain is drawn from a study of shared clonotypes between healthy human individuals. V was pared by 3 bases and J by 1 base, with 17 bases between. The length of the CDR3 is 17 residues. Germline assignment: CDR1 SGHNT and CDR2 YYREEE (reference sequence). Sorted-subset replicate PCRs used 200 ng DNA, about 30,000 T cell genomes. TCRdb's table, derived via immunoSEQ multiplex PCR, lists solely in-frame clones and lacks some. The sample contains around 1.1 million clones, roughly 80% of which appear only once. The material sequenced was memory CD4+ T cells from PBMCs. Documented subset: CD45RA-negative fraction. The TCR comes from a man aged 18-30 years in good health. Some clones in this sample may be carry-over from other donors' samples. This chain joins TRBV5-4 and TRBJ1-5; D may be TRBD1 (6 bases). CDR3 in DNA: TGTGCCAGCAGCTCCACCCGGGGGGGCGCAAGCAATCAGCCCCAGCATTTT. This gives the protein CASSSTRGGASNQPQHF.